The clone carrying this T cell receptor beta chain has a single count. The sample is drawn from a study of blood T cell repertoires in COVID-19. The CDR3 extends over 13 amino acids. V was shortened by 9 bases and J by 9 bases, with 17 bases between the two germline ends. Germline V CDR1 and CDR2: KGHDR, SFDVKD. Only in-frame clones appear in the TCRdb table, and some are missing; sequencing was by immunoSEQ multiplex PCR. The sample has about 120,000 clones; around 85% are singletons. The TCR comes from a man younger than 40 with COVID-19, enrolled during active disease. The J gene is TRBJ2-1, the V gene TRBV24-1; possible D gene TRBD1, 6 bases. The sample consisted of peripheral blood. CDR3 residues: CATGGRTGSEQFF. CDR3 sequence (DNA): TGTGCCACCGGGGGTCGAACAGGGAGTGAGCAGTTCTTC.